Listed below are T cell receptor beta chains from one sample, sequenced in a study of blood T cell repertoires in COVID-19. Only in-frame clones appear in the TCRdb table, and some are missing; sequencing was by immunoSEQ multiplex PCR. Counted here are tens of thousands of clones, 80% to 90% occurring once; the ten biggest clones make up 10% to 15%. Sequenced material: peripheral blood. These receptors were taken from a man older than 75 with acute or convalescent COVID-19. The CDR3 runs from the conserved cysteine through the conserved F or W. The D gene is left open where the match is weak. Expanded clones get a size class; other rows say once, few or many, or leave the size out.

>TRBD1|TRBV5-1|.|TRBJ2-6
TGCGCCAGCAGCTTGGCGGACAGGGGAGTGGCCAACGTCCTGACTTTC
CASSLADRGVANVLTF
>.|TRBV15|.|TRBJ1-5
TGTGCCACCAGCAGAGTGACGGGGGTGAGCAATCAGCCCCAGCATTTT
CATSRVTGVSNQPQHF
>.|TRBV10-1|.|TRBJ2-3
TGCGCCAGCAGTCATGACATACCCACAGATACGCAGTATTTT
CASSHDIPTDTQYF
>TRBD2|TRBV7-6|.|TRBJ2-1
TGTGCCAGCAGCTGGAGCGGGGGGGCGGACAATGAGCAGTTCTTC
CASSWSGGADNEQFF
>TRBD1|TRBV19|.|TRBJ1-2
TGTGCCAGCAACAGGGGCTATGGCTACACCTTC
CASNRGYGYTF
>TRBD2|TRBV2|.|TRBJ2-3
TGTGCCAGCAGTGAACGACTAGCGTATGCGGATACGCAGTATTTT
CASSERLAYADTQYF
>TRBD1|TRBV19|once|TRBJ2-1
TGTGCCAGTAGATGGACAGGGTCTCGCAATGAGCAGTTCTTC
CASRWTGSRNEQFF
>TRBD1|TRBV28|.|TRBJ2-7
TGTGCCAGCACGGCGGCAGGGGGCATCATCTACGAGCAGTACTTC
CASTAAGGIIYEQYF
>.|TRBV6-5|.|TRBJ1-2
TGTGCCAGCAGGCAGGGGATAAGCTACACCTTC
CASRQGISYTF
>.|TRBV7-9|.|TRBJ1-3
TGTGCCAGCAGCTGGGGGGAGGCCTCTGGAAACACCATATATTTT
CASSWGEASGNTIYF
>TRBD1|TRBV27|.|TRBJ2-7
TGTGCCAGCAGACCAAGACAGGGGGCCCACGAGCAGTACTTC
CASRPRQGAHEQYF
>.|TRBV11-2|.|TRBJ1-1
TGTGCCAGCAGCTTGGCAGGGTCGATCACTGAAGCTTTCTTT
CASSLAGSITEAFF
>TRBD1|TRBV30|.|TRBJ2-2
TGTGCCTGGAAAAGGACAGGAGCCGGGGAGCTGTTTTTT
CAWKRTGAGELFF
>.|TRBV6-5|.|TRBJ1-2
TGTGCCAGCAGCGACTATGGGGGGGCAGCTGGCTACACCTTC
CASSDYGGAAGYTF
>.|TRBV19|.|TRBJ1-2
TGTGCCAGTAGTATAGTGAGAGGCGGTGAGGGCGGCTACACCTTC
CASSIVRGGEGGYTF
>.|TRBV12-2|.|TRBJ1-5
TGTGCAAGTCGCCCCGGGGGTCAGCCCCAGCATTTT
CASRPGGQPQHF
>TRBD1|TRBV11-2|.|TRBJ2-7
TGTGCCAGCAGCTTAAGGACAGGTTTCACCTACGAGCAGTACTTC
CASSLRTGFTYEQYF